This T cell receptor (beta chain) was sequenced for a study of T cells after yellow fever vaccination. There are many counts of this clonotype. Germline V gene sequence: CDR1 LGHDT, CDR2 YNNKEL (reference sequence). The CDR3 sequence is 15 residues long. J gave up 4 bases and V 3 bases, and 4 bases lay outside the gene matches. One entry per CDR3 protein results from TCRdb running MiXCR on the 5' RACE reads. The sample lists 90,000 to 150,000 distinct CDR3 sequences; roughly 7.2% were seen once. The chain employs TRBV3-1 and TRBJ1-1; 11 bases align to TRBD1. This clonotype originated in a man aged 18 to 30 who received the YFV17D yellow fever vaccine. The source material was CD4+ T cells sorted from PBMCs, sampled approximately 40 days after the first yellow fever vaccination. The CDR3 DNA is TGTGCCAGCAGCCACACCGGGACAGGGGGCACTGAAGCTTTCTTT. Translated: CASSHTGTGGTEAFF. Full variable domain (rest looked up from reference TRBV3-1 and TRBJ1-1): DTAVSQTPKYLVTQMGNDKSIKCEQNLGHDTMYWYKQDSKKFLKIMFSYNNKELIINETVPNRFSPKSPDKAHLNLHINSLELGDSAVYFCASSHTGTGGTEAFFGQGTRLTVV.